The 17 T cell receptor beta chains reported below all come from one sample, sequenced in a study of blood T cell repertoires in COVID-19. TCRdb's copy holds only in-frame clones and misses some; the assay was immunoSEQ multiplex PCR. The sample has 410,000 or so clones; around 91% are singletons. The sequencing input was peripheral blood. All receptors derive from a woman aged 40 to 49 with COVID-19, enrolled during active disease.

The rearrangement joins TRBV7-9 to TRBJ1-1; D is unclear. With 1 base removed from V and 7 bases from J, the gap between germline ends came to 10 bases. The CDR3 loop spans 13 amino acids. Germline V gives CDR1 SEHNR, CDR2 FQNEAQ (reference sequence). The CDR3 DNA sequence: TGTGCCAGCAGCTTAGGAGGAGGGAATGAAGCTTTCTTT. Translation: CASSLGGGNEAFF. Full variable domain (missing parts from reference TRBV7-9 and TRBJ1-1): DTGVSQNPRHKITKRGQNVTFRCDPISEHNRLYWYRQTLGQGPEFLTYFQNEAQLEKSRLLSDRFSAERPKGSFSTLEIQRTEQGDSAMYLCASSLGGGNEAFFGQGTRLTVV.

The V and J genes are TRBV12-3 or TRBV12-4 and TRBJ1-1, with 7 nucleotides matching TRBD1. Trimming removed 6 bases from V and 7 bases from J; junction bases left unmatched: 8. This CDR3 comprises 13 residues. The CDR3: CASSSFQGDEAFF. The CDR3 bases are TGTGCCAGCAGCTCATTCCAGGGGGATGAAGCTTTCTTT.

V gene TRBV6-2 or TRBV6-3 combines with J gene TRBJ1-5, with 11 bases identical to TRBD1. J lost 7 bases, V lost 2 bases, and 7 bases had no gene match. This CDR3 is built from 16 residues. Germline V gene sequence: CDR1 MNHEY, CDR2 SVGEGT. DNA of the CDR3: TGTGCCAGCAGTTACGGGACAGGGGGTCACGGGCAGCCCCAGCATTTT. It yields the protein CASSYGTGGHGQPQHF.

The rearrangement links TRBV19 to TRBJ2-7, with D perhaps TRBD2 (5 bases). CDR1 is LNHDA, CDR2 SQIVND, per germline (reference sequence). Trimming shortened V by 7 bases and J by 0 bases, and 13 bases separated the two germline ends. The CDR3 is 14 residues long. The CDR3 bases are TGTGCCAGTAACCCCGGACGGGACTCCTACGAGCAGTACTTC. This translates into CASNPGRDSYEQYF.

In its sample, this clone was seen a few times. The chain carries TRBV14 and TRBJ1-2; no firm D call. Trimming removed 0 bases at V and 14 bases at J, with 16 bases between. The CDR3 is made up of 13 amino acids. Germline CDR1 is SGHDN and CDR2 is FVKESK. The CDR3 region is CASSQDVATPRTF. DNA of the CDR3: TGTGCCAGCAGCCAAGACGTCGCCACGCCGCGTACCTTC.

The V gene is TRBV29-1, the J gene TRBJ2-3; maybe TRBD2 (6 bases). Germline CDR1 and CDR2: SQVTM and ANQGSEA. V gave up 8 bases and J gave up 2 bases, with 20 bases separating them. This CDR3 has 15 residues. CDR3 region: CSHIALREITDTQYF. CDR3 in DNA: TGCAGCCATATAGCCCTTCGGGAGATCACAGATACGCAGTATTTT.

Points on this clone: This same CDR3 is encoded by further DNA sequences in the sample. V is TRBV4-2 and J is TRBJ1-5, with 8 bases identical to TRBD1. The junction had 0 bases not matched to a gene; V was cut back by 0 bases and J by 2 bases. The length of the CDR3 is 15 residues. Germline-derived CDR1 and CDR2 are LGHNA and YNFKEQ. CDR3 protein: CASSQETGGNQPQHF. The CDR3 DNA is TGTGCCAGCAGCCAAGAGACAGGGGGCAATCAGCCCCAGCATTTT.

The chain has TRBV6-1 and TRBJ1-4; D is uncertain. The ends were cut back, 2 bases at V and 5 bases at J, with 33 bases in the middle. Germline CDR1 is MNHNS and CDR2 is SASEGT. CDR3 length equals 22 residues. The CDR3 nucleotides read TGTGCCAGCAGTGAACAGAGGGTTTTATCCTCCCGCGCCGATTTAAGGAATGAAAAACTGTTTTTT. Translating gives CASSEQRVLSSRADLRNEKLFF.

The V and J genes are TRBV7-8 and TRBJ2-1; 11 nucleotides line up with TRBD2. V was clipped by 4 bases and J by 6 bases; unmatched bases: 5. Germline V lookup: CDR1 SGHVS, CDR2 FQNEAQ. The CDR3 length is 15 residues. The CDR3 reads CASSSIAGGGNEQFF. The CDR3 bases are TGTGCCAGCAGCTCGATAGCGGGAGGGGGCAATGAGCAGTTCTTC.

The V gene is TRBV3-1 (or the pseudogene TRBV3-2), the J gene TRBJ2-5; TRBD2 is a possible D gene (6 bases). CDR3 size: 18 residues. Germline CDR1 reads LGHDT; CDR2 reads YNNKEL (reference sequence). Between the trimmed V and J ends, which lost 0 bases and 7 bases, there was a span of 24 bases. CDR3 in amino acids: CASSQDLPRGSFGGTQYF. DNA of the CDR3: TGTGCCAGCAGCCAAGATTTGCCGCGGGGTTCATTCGGAGGGACCCAGTACTTC.

The rearrangement uses TRBV7-2 and TRBJ2-5; 8 bases are shared with TRBD1. Germline V gives CDR1 SGHTA, CDR2 FQGNSA. J gave up 3 bases and V 5 bases, and 5 bases lay outside the gene matches. The CDR3 is made up of 14 amino acids. CDR3: CASSPDRAKETQYF. In DNA form, the CDR3 reads TGTGCCAGCAGCCCGGACAGGGCGAAAGAGACCCAGTACTTC.

This clone was recorded a few times. The chain carries TRBV5-6 and TRBJ1-5; perhaps TRBD1 as D (5 bases). The V gene's germline CDR1 is SGHDT and CDR2 YYEEEE. The CDR3 is 13 residues long. Between the trimmed V and J ends, which lost 4 bases and 2 bases, there was a span of 7 bases. The CDR3 loop is CASSQGGNQPQHF. CDR3 bases: TGTGCCAGCAGCCAGGGCGGCAATCAGCCCCAGCATTTT. The whole variable domain, remainder taken from reference TRBV5-6 and TRBJ1-5, is DAGVTQSPTHLIKTRGQQVTLRCSPKSGHDTVSWYQQALGQGPQFIFQYYEEEERQRGNFPDRFSGHQFPNYSSELNVNALLLGDSALYLCASSQGGNQPQHFGDGTRLSIL.

This sequence joins TRBV19 and TRBJ2-6; 8 bases align to TRBD2. The CDR3 is made up of 19 amino acids. V was pared by 3 bases and J by 0 bases, with 10 bases of the junction left unmatched. Germline assignment: CDR1 LNHDA and CDR2 SQIVND (reference sequence). As DNA, the CDR3 is TGTGCCAGTAGTATTGGGGGGCTAGCGGGCAGCTCTGGGGCCAACGTCCTGACTTTC. Amino acid sequence: CASSIGGLAGSSGANVLTF.

The chain uses TRBV11-3 and TRBJ2-3, with TRBD1 identical over 7 bases. CDR1 SGHNT and CDR2 YENEEA come from the germline V gene. The CDR3 runs 17 residues. The V gene end was trimmed by 2 bases and the J gene end by 5 bases; junction bases not matched to a gene: 13. For the CDR3, the DNA is TGTGCCAGCAGCTTAAATACAGGGGCCCCCGGCGAAGATACGCAGTATTTT. It translates to CASSLNTGAPGEDTQYF.

The chain is built from TRBV7-9 and TRBJ2-7; 9 bases align to TRBD1. There are 16 residues in the CDR3. Germline lookup yields CDR1 SEHNR and CDR2 FQNEAQ (reference sequence). Losses at the gene ends were 3 bases for V and 1 base for J; bases not matched to a gene: 7. For the CDR3, the DNA is TGTGCCAGCAGCTTGTTCGGGACAGGGCTTTCCTACGAGCAGTACTTC. Protein: CASSLFGTGLSYEQYF. Complete variable domain (other parts from reference TRBV7-9 and TRBJ2-7): DTGVSQNPRHKITKRGQNVTFRCDPISEHNRLYWYRQTLGQGPEFLTYFQNEAQLEKSRLLSDRFSAERPKGSFSTLEIQRTEQGDSAMYLCASSLFGTGLSYEQYFGPGTRLTVT.

The rearrangement links TRBV7-9 to TRBJ1-1, with D possibly matching TRBD1 (5 bases). The V end was cut by 2 bases, the J end by 1 base, with 8 bases between. The V gene's germline CDR1 is SEHNR and CDR2 FQNEAQ (reference sequence). The CDR3 consists of 14 residues. The CDR3 coding sequence is TGTGCCAGCAGCTTACGGGGGAGGAACACTGAAGCTTTCTTT. The encoded protein is CASSLRGRNTEAFF.

This clone was seen just once. The genes are TRBV10-3 and TRBJ2-7; 10 bases map to TRBD1. Germline values: CDR1 ENHRY, CDR2 SYGVKD. Trimming at V came to 3 bases and at J to 5 bases, leaving 10 bases not matched to a gene. This CDR3 has 16 residues. The CDR3 here is CAISEIRGTGVNEQYF. The CDR3 DNA reads TGTGCCATCAGTGAAATAAGAGGGACAGGGGTCAACGAGCAGTACTTC.